This T cell receptor beta chain appears in the sequencing data of a study of graft-versus-host responses after intestinal transplantation. Across the study: Transplantation in recipients was multivisceral, liver-intestinal, or isolated intestinal.

Using immunoSEQ multiplex PCR, the repertoire was profiled, and TCRdb retains in-frame clones only, with some absent. Of about 100,000 clones in the sample, more than 75% were seen once. Germline V gene sequence: CDR1 SGHTA, CDR2 FQGTGA. V lost 4 bases and J 6 bases, leaving 9 bases between the germline ends. The CDR3 has 13 residues. Turning to this clone: Its antigen is currently unknown.

Findings and limits, study-wide: Analysis identified GvH clones in recipient marrow, with some appearing first in ileum or blood.

The chain joins TRBV7-3 to TRBJ2-2; D is unclear. Sequences were derived from unstimulated CD4+ T cells sorted from spleen or lymph node cells, sampled before intestinal transplant. The TCR was taken from a human donor who received an intestinal transplant. The CDR3 loop reads CASSSLVPGELFF. For the CDR3, the DNA is TGTGCCAGCAGCTCTTTAGTTCCCGGGGAGCTGTTTTTT.